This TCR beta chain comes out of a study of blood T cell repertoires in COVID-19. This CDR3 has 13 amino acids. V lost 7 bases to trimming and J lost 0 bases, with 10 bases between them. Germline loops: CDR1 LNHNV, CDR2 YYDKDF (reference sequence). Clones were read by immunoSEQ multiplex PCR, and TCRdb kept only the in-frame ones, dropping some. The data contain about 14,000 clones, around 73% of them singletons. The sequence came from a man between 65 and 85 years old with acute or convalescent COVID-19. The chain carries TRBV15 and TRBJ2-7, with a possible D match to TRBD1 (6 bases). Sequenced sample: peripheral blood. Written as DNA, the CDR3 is TGTGCCACCAAAAGGGACATCTCCTACGAGCAGTACTTC. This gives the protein CATKRDISYEQYF. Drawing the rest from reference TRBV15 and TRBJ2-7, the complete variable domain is DAMVIQNPRYQVTQFGKPVTLSCSQTLNHNVMYWYQQKSSQAPKLLFHYYDKDFNNEADTPDNFQSRRPNTSFCFLDIRSPGLGDTAMYLCATKRDISYEQYFGPGTRLTVT.